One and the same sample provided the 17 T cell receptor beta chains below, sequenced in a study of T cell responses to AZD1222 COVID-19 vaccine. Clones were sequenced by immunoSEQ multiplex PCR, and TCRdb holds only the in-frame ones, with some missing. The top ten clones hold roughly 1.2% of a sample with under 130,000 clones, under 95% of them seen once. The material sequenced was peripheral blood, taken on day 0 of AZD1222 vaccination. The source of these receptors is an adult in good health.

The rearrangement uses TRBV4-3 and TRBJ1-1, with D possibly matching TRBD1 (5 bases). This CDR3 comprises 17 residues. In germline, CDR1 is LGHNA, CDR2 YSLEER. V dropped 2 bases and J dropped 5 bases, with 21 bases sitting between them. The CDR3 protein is CASSQRKIQGWGTEAFF. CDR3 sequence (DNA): TGCGCCAGCAGCCAACGAAAGATTCAGGGTTGGGGTACTGAAGCTTTCTTT.

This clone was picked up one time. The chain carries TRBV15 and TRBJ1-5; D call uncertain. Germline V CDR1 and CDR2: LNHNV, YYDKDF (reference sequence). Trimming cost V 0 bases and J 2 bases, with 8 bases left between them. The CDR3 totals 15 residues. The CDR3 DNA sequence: TGTGCCACCAGCAGAGATAGTTTAGGCAATCAGCCCCAGCATTTT. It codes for CATSRDSLGNQPQHF.

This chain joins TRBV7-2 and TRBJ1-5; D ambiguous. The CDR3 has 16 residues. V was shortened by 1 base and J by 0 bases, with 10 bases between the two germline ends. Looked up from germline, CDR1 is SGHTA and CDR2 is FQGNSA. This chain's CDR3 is CASSLDLSHSNQPQHF. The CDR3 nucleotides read TGTGCCAGCAGCTTAGATCTTAGTCATAGCAATCAGCCCCAGCATTTT.

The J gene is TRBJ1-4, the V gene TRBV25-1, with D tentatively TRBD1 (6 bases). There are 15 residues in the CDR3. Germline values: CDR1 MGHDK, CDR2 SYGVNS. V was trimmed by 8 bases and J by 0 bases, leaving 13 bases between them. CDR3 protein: CASGAPGATNEKLFF. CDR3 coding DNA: TGTGCCAGCGGTGCGCCAGGGGCAACTAATGAAAAACTGTTTTTT.

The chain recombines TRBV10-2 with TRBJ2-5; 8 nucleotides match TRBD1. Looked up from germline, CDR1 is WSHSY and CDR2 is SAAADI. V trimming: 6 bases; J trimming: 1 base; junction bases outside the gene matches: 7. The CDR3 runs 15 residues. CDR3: CASRINRGAQETQYF. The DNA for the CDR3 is TGCGCCAGCAGGATTAACAGGGGGGCCCAAGAGACCCAGTACTTC.

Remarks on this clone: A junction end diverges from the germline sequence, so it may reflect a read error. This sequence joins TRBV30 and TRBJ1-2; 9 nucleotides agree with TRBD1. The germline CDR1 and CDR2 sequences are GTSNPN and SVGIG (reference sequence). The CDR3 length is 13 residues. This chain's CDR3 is CAWSPTMGQGPHF. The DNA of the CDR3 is TGTGCCTGGAGTCCCACGATGGGACAGGGCCCCCACTTC.

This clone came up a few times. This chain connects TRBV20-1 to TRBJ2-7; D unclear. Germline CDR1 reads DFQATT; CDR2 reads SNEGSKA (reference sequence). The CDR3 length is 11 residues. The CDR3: CSPVGAYEQYF. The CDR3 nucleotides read TGCAGCCCGGTCGGCGCCTACGAGCAGTACTTC.

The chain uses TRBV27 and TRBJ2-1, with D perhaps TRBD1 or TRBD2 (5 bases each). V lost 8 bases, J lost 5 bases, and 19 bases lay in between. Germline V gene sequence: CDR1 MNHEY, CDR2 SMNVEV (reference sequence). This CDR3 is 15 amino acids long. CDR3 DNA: TGTGCCAGCGTACCTGGGGACCGACATCACAATGAGCAGTTCTTC. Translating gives CASVPGDRHHNEQFF.

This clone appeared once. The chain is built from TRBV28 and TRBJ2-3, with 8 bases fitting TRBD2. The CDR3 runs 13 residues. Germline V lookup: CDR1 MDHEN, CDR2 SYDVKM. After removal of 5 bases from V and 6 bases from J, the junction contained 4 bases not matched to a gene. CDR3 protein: CASSPGREDTQYF. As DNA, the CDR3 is TGTGCCAGCAGTCCCGGGAGGGAGGATACGCAGTATTTT. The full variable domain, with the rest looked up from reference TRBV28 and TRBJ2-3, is DVKVTQSSRYLVKRTGEKVFLECVQDMDHENMFWYRQDPGLGLRLIYFSYDVKMKEKGDIPEGYSVSREKKERFSLILESASTNQTSMYLCASSPGREDTQYFGPGTRLTVL.

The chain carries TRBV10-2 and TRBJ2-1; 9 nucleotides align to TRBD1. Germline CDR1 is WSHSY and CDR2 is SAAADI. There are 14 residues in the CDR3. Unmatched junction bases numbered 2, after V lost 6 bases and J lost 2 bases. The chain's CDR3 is CASRGTGPYNEQFF. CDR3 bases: TGCGCCAGCAGGGGGACAGGGCCCTACAATGAGCAGTTCTTC.

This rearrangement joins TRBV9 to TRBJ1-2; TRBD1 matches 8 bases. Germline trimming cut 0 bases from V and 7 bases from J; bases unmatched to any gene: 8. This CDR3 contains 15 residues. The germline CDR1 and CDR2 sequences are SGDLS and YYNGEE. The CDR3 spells CASSVARTGSLGYTF. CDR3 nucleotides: TGTGCCAGCAGCGTAGCTCGGACAGGGTCTCTTGGCTACACCTTC.

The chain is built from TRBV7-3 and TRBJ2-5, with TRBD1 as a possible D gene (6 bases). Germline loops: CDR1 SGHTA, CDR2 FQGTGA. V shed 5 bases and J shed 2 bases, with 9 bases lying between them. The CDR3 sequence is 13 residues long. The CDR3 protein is CASSADSQETQYF. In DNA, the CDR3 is TGTGCCAGCAGCGCGGACAGTCAAGAGACCCAGTACTTC.

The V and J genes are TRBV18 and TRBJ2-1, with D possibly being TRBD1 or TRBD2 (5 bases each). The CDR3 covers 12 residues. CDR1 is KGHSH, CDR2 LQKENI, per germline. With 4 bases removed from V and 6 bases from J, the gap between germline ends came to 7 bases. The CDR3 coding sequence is TGTGCCAGCTCACAGGGGACCAATGAGCAGTTCTTC. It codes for CASSQGTNEQFF.

The CDR3 coding sequence is TGCAGCGTTGAGGCGGGGAGCTCCTACAATGAGCAGTTCTTC. Amino acids: CSVEAGSSYNEQFF. The chain recombines TRBV29-1 with TRBJ2-1; tentative D call: TRBD2 (6 bases). Looked up from germline, CDR1 is SQVTM and CDR2 is ANQGSEA. This CDR3 contains 14 residues. The germline V and J ends were trimmed by 3 bases and 0 bases, with 9 bases remaining between them.

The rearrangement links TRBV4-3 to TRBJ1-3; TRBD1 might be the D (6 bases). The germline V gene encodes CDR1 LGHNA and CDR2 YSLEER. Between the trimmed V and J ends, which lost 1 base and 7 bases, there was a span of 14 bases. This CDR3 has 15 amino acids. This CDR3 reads CASSQAQGTGNTIYF. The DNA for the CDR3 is TGCGCCAGCAGCCAAGCACAGGGTACCGGGAACACCATATATTTT.

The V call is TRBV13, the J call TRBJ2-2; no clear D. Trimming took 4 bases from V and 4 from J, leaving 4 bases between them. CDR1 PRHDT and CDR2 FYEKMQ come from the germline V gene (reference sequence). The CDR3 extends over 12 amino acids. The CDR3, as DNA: TGTGCCAGCAGCTCCCGCACCGGGGAGCTGTTTTTT. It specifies CASSSRTGELFF.

The CDR3 DNA sequence: TGTGCCAGTAGTACGGACAGGAGCAATCAGCCCCAGCATTTT. Encoded protein: CASSTDRSNQPQHF. The V gene is TRBV19, the J gene TRBJ1-5, with 7 positions matching TRBD1. The trim removed 4 bases at V and 1 base at J, leaving 1 base unmatched. The CDR3 contains 14 residues. Germline V CDR1 and CDR2: LNHDA, SQIVND (reference sequence).